This T cell receptor (beta chain) was identified in a study of T cell responses to AZD1222 COVID-19 vaccine. About this clone: Its antigen is still unknown.

Whole-study findings and limits: All repertoire sampling was performed exclusively after the peak T cell response.

J gave up 8 bases and V 5 bases, and 8 bases lay outside the gene matches. The CDR3 runs to 14 residues. Germline CDR1 reads MRHNA; CDR2 reads SNTAGT. Repertoires were generated with immunoSEQ multiplex PCR, while TCRdb's copy carries only in-frame clones and drops some. The profile shows 90,000 to 100,000 clones, about 89% of them singletons. The sequence came from an adult in good health. Here the sequenced sample was peripheral blood, taken on day 0 of AZD1222 vaccination. The V call is TRBV6-4, the J call TRBJ2-1, with 8 bases aligning to TRBD2. The CDR3 protein is CASSPGTRVDEQFF. The CDR3 DNA is TGTGCCAGCAGTCCCGGGACTAGAGTTGATGAGCAGTTCTTC.